Listed here is a single T cell receptor beta chain. Its cognate antigen is unknown. The sample belongs to a study of regulatory T cells in long-lasting Graves disease. Time point denoted: persistent/refractory GD, antithyroid drugs over 5 years with positive TRAb. PBMC RNA was the source of the TCR library. V lost 0 bases to trimming and J lost 1 base, with 9 bases between them. The CDR3 has 15 residues. Germline lookup yields CDR1 LGHDT and CDR2 YNNKEL (reference sequence). The authors built TCR beta libraries using iRepertoire HTBI primers and Arm-PCR of CDR3 regions. MiXCR, applied by TCRdb to the multiplex PCR reads, yields one record per CDR3 protein. The sample shows about 660,000 distinct CDR3 sequences, 30% of them seen only once. Overall study findings and caveats: TRBV28 was favored in persistent disease, as were TRBJ1-2 and TRBJ2-5.

Sequences were derived from peripheral blood mononuclear cells (PBMCs), sampled when the disease was refractory, from a patient treated with antithyroid drugs. The gene calls are TRBV3-1 and TRBJ2-5; D call uncertain. This receptor was taken from a female donor with Graves disease. The CDR3 sequence: CASSQDYGFQETQYF. DNA for the CDR3: TGTGCCAGCAGCCAAGATTACGGATTCCAAGAGACCCAGTACTTC.